A selection of T cell receptor beta chains follows, all from one sample in a study of molecular identifiers for immune sequencing clone quantification. TCRdb itself ran the PCR reads through MiXCR, one entry per CDR3 protein. This sample yields hundreds of thousands of distinct CDR3 sequences, of which 25% are seen a single time; around 0.78% belongs to the top ten. Sequenced sample: naive CD8+ T cells from blood, with Jurkat cell RNA spiked in. Receptors originate from a human donor in good health. Some libraries in this study had Jurkat cell RNA spiked in. The CDR3 runs from the conserved cysteine through the conserved F or W.

TRBJ1-6	TRBV4-1	CASSQVDMSNSPLHF
TRBJ1-4	TRBV4-2	CASSHFGTRATNEKLFF
TRBJ2-7	TRBV2	CATLPSRRQYSYEQYF
TRBJ2-3	TRBV7-9	CASSDTRSALGADTQYF
TRBJ1-2	TRBV29-1	CSVEVGRVDYGYTF
TRBJ2-7	TRBV5-8	CGSSLRDRPYEQYF
TRBJ1-4	TRBV12-3/TRBV12-4	CASSAGGVNEKLFF
TRBJ2-5	TRBV7-9	CASGGSRETQYF
TRBJ2-2	TRBV19	CASSMGTGELFF
TRBJ2-1	TRBV19	CASSIGGRSSYNERFF